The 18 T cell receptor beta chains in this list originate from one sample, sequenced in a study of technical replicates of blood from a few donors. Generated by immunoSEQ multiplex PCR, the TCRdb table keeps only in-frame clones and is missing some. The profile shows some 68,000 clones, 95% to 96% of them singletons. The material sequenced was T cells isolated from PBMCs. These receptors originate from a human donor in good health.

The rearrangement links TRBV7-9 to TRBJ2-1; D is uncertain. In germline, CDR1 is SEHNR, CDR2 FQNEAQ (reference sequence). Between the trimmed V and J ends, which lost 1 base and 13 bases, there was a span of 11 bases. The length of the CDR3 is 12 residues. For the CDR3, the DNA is TGTGCCAGCAGCTTAGGACACAACAAACAGTTCTTC. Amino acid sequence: CASSLGHNKQFF.

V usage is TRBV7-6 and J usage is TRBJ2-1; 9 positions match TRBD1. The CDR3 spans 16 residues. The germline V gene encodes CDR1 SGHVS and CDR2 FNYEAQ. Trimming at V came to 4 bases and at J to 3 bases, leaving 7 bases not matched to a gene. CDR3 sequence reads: CASSYQQGAIYNEQFF. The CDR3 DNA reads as TGTGCCAGCAGCTACCAACAGGGGGCTATCTACAATGAGCAGTTCTTC.

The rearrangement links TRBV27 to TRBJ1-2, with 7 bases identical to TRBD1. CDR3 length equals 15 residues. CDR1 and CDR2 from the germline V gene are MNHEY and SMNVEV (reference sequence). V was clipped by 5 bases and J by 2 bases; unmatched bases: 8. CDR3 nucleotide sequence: TGTGCCAGCAGTAGGGGGCGCCGGGACAACTATGGCTACACCTTC. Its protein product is CASSRGRRDNYGYTF.

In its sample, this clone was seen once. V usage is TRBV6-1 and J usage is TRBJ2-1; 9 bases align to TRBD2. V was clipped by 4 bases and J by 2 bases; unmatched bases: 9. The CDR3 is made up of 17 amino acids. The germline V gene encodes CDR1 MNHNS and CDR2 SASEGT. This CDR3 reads CASSGSIAGEPYNEQFF. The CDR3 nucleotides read TGTGCCAGCAGTGGGTCTATAGCGGGGGAGCCCTACAATGAGCAGTTCTTC.

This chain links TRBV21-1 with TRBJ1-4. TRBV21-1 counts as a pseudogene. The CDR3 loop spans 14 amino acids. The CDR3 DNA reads TGTGCCAGCAGCAAACTTGAGGTTCGGGAAAAACTGTTTTTT. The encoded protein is CASSKLEVREKLFF.

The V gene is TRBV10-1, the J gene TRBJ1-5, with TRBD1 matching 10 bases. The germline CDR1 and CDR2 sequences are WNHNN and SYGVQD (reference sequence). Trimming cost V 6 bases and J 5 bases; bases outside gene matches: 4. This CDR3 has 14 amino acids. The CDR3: CASSGTGVDQPQHF. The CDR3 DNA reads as TGCGCCAGCAGCGGGACAGGGGTCGATCAGCCCCAGCATTTT.

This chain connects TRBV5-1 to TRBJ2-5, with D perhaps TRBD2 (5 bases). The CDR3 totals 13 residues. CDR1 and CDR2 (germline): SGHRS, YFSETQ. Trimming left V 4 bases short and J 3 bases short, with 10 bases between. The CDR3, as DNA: TGCGCCAGCAGCGGACTCCCCGAAGAGACCCAGTACTTC. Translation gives CASSGLPEETQYF.

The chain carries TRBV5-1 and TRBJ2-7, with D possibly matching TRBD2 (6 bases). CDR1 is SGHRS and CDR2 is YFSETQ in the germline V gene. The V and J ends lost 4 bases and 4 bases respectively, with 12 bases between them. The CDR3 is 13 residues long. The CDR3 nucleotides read TGCGCCAGCAGCAGTACTAGCTATTACGAGCAGTACTTC. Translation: CASSSTSYYEQYF.

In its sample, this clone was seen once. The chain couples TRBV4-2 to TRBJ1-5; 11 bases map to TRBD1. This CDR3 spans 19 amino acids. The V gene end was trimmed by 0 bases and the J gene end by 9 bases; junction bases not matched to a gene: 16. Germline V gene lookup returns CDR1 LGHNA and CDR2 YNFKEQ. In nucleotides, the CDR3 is TGTGCCAGCAGCCAAGAACCCGGTTCCCTCGGGACAGGGGGTTTGCCCCAGCATTTT. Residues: CASSQEPGSLGTGGLPQHF.

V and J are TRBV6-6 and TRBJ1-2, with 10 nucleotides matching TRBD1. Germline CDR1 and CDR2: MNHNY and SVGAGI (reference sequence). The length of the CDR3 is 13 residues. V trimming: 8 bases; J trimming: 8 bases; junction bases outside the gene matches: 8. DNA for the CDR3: TGTGCCAGCTGGGACAGGGGATTCGACGGCTACACCTTC. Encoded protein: CASWDRGFDGYTF.

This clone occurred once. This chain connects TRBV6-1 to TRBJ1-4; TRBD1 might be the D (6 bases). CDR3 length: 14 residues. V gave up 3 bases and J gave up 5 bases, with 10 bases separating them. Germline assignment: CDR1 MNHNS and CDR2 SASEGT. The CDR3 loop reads CASSEGGGNEKLFF. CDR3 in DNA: TGTGCCAGCAGTGAGGGAGGGGGAAATGAAAAACTGTTTTTT.

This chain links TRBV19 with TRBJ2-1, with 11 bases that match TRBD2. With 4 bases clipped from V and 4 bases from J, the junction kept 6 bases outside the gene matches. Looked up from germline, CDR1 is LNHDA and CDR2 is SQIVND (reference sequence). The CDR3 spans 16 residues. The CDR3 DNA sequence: TGTGCCAGTAGTACCTCTAGCGGGAGGACGTACAATGAGCAGTTCTTC. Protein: CASSTSSGRTYNEQFF.

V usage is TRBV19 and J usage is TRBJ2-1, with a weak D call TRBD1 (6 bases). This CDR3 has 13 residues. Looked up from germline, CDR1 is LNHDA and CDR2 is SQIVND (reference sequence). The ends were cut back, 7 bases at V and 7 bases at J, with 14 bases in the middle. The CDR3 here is CASNIQRGNEQFF. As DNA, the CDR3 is TGTGCCAGTAACATTCAGAGGGGGAATGAGCAGTTCTTC.

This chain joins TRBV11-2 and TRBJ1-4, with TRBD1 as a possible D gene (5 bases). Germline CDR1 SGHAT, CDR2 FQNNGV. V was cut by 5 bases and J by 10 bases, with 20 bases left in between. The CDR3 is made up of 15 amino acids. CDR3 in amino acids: CASSQIRQGIGKLFF. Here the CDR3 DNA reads TGTGCCAGCAGCCAGATCCGGCAGGGAATTGGAAAACTGTTTTTT. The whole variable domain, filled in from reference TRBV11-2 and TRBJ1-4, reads EAGVAQSPRYKIIEKRQSVAFWCNPISGHATLYWYQQILGQGPKLLIQFQNNGVVDDSQLPKDRFSAERLKGVDSTLKIQPAKLEDSAVYLCASSQIRQGIGKLFFGSGTQLSVL.

The CDR3 DNA follows: TGTGCCAGCAGTGAAGCCAGGGCCGGACAGAGGGGAAATCAGCCCCAGCATTTT. It specifies CASSEARAGQRGNQPQHF. This chain joins TRBV6-1 and TRBJ1-5; a weak D match, TRBD1 (6 bases). The germline V gene has CDR1 MNHNS and CDR2 SASEGT. Between the trimmed V and J ends, which lost 0 bases and 4 bases, there was a span of 19 bases. The CDR3 loop spans 18 amino acids.

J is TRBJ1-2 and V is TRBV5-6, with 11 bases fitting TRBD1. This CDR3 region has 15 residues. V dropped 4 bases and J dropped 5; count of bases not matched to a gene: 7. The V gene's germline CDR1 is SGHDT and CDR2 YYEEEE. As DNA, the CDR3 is TGTGCCAGCAGCGGCGGACAGGGGGCTTGGTATGGCTACACCTTC. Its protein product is CASSGGQGAWYGYTF.

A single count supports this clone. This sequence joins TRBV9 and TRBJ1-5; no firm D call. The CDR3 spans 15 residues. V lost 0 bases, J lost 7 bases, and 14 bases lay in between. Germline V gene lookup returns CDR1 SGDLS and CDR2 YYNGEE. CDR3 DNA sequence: TGTGCCAGCAGCGTAGGCGGCCACTTTGGACAGCCCCAGCATTTT. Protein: CASSVGGHFGQPQHF.

This CDR3 reads CASSQGLAGGPPLYNEQFF. The CDR3 bases are TGTGCCAGCAGCCAAGGACTAGCGGGGGGACCTCCTCTCTACAATGAGCAGTTCTTC. V gene TRBV11-2 combines with J gene TRBJ2-1; 14 bases are a match to TRBD2. V gave up 5 bases and J gave up 3 bases; unmatched junction bases: 12. The CDR3 is 19 amino acids. CDR1 SGHAT and CDR2 FQNNGV come from the germline V gene.